Below, 7 T cell receptor beta chains from the same sample are listed, as sequenced in a study of molecular identifiers for immune sequencing clone quantification. TCRdb reprocessed the PCR reads via MiXCR and lists one record per CDR3 protein. The sample shows more than 250,000 distinct CDR3 sequences, roughly a fifth of them seen only once. Material: naive CD8+ T cells from blood, with Jurkat cell RNA spiked in. Stated subset: FACS-sorted CD8+CD4-CCR7+CD45RA+ naive T cells. The source of these receptors is a human donor in good health. Some libraries in this study had Jurkat cell RNA spiked in.

There are many counts of this clonotype. The chain carries TRBV29-1 and TRBJ2-7; D possibly corresponds to TRBD2 (5 bases). The ends were cut back, 1 base at V and 6 bases at J, with 13 bases in the middle. Looked up from germline, CDR1 is SQVTM and CDR2 is ANQGSEA. The CDR3 has 13 amino acids. The CDR3 loop is CSVEVTNSIEQYF. Written as DNA, the CDR3 is TGCAGCGTTGAAGTGACTAATTCCATCGAGCAGTACTTC.

This clonotype was observed many times. J is TRBJ1-1 and V is TRBV19; D not resolved. The ends were cut back, 3 bases at V and 1 base at J, with 0 bases in the middle. Germline assignment: CDR1 LNHDA and CDR2 SQIVND (reference sequence). The CDR3 runs 11 residues. This chain's CDR3 is CASSMNTEAFF. Here the CDR3 DNA reads TGTGCCAGTAGTATGAACACTGAAGCTTTCTTT.

The sample holds a few counts of this clonotype. The chain joins TRBV11-2 to TRBJ2-3, with TRBD2 matching over 8 bases. This CDR3 is 15 amino acids long. Germline V CDR1 and CDR2: SGHAT, FQNNGV. The V and J ends lost 5 bases and 4 bases, in that order; junction bases with no gene match: 8. The CDR3 DNA is TGTGCCAGCAGCGCAACGAGCGGGAGTGCAGATACGCAGTATTTT. Its protein is CASSATSGSADTQYF.

With respect to this clonotype: A read error may explain this, as a much larger clone is one base away. CDR3 DNA sequence: TGTGCCCGCAGCTTAGCAACGGAACGCACAGATACGCAGTATTTT. This codes for CARSLATERTDTQYF. J is TRBJ2-3 and V is TRBV7-6; the D is unclear. Germline assignment: CDR1 SGHVS and CDR2 FNYEAQ. The CDR3 covers 15 residues.

This clonotype was counted ten times or more. This rearrangement joins TRBV12-3 or TRBV12-4 to TRBJ2-3; maybe TRBD1 (5 bases). The CDR3 has 13 amino acids. The V end lost 7 bases, the J end lost 1 base, and 9 bases lay between the germline ends. In nucleotides, the CDR3 is TGTGCCAGCAACCCGACAGGCACAGATACGCAGTATTTT. It codes for CASNPTGTDTQYF.

This clonotype was seen repeatedly, ten times or more. V usage is TRBV19 and J usage is TRBJ2-7; D not resolved. The CDR3 loop spans 13 amino acids. The germline CDR1 and CDR2 sequences are LNHDA and SQIVND (reference sequence). Trimming stripped 3 bases from V and 2 bases from J, with 8 bases between. This CDR3 is CASSMTGPYEQYF. Written as DNA, the CDR3 is TGTGCCAGTAGTATGACCGGACCCTACGAGCAGTACTTC.

As regards this clonotype: A read error may produce the germline difference seen at one junction end. The chain carries TRBV28 and TRBJ1-4, with no clear D. CDR1 and CDR2 (germline): MDHEN, SYDVKM. The CDR3 is made up of 15 amino acids. CDR3 protein: CASSTAEQPNEKLVF. In DNA form, the CDR3 reads TGTGCCAGCAGTACCGCGGAACAGCCTAATGAAAAACTGGTTTTT.